The next 32 T cell receptor beta chains were all read from a single sample in a study of cytomegalovirus exposure and HLA in healthy donors. The table came from immunoSEQ multiplex PCR; TCRdb's copy has only in-frame clones and leaves some out. Altogether 200,000 to 250,000 clones are present, 65% to 85% being singletons, with the ten largest covering about an eighth. The sequencing input was PBMCs. These receptors were taken from a woman aged 25 to 39 in good health and CMV-seropositive.

The CDR3 bases are TGTGCCAGCAGCCAAGATATGCAAGGGGGAGTTTTTAACACTGAAGCTTTCTTT. Translating gives CASSQDMQGGVFNTEAFF. V is TRBV4-2 and J is TRBJ1-1; TRBD1 might be the D (6 bases). The germline V gene encodes CDR1 LGHNA and CDR2 YNFKEQ. The CDR3 is 18 amino acids. V was pared by 0 bases and J by 2 bases, with 19 bases between.

The chain carries TRBV28 and TRBJ2-3, with D possibly matching TRBD2 (6 bases). Between the trimmed V and J ends, which lost 5 bases and 2 bases, there was a span of 17 bases. Germline assignment: CDR1 MDHEN and CDR2 SYDVKM. This CDR3 has 16 amino acids. CDR3 in amino acids: CASSPPDYLNTDTQYF. The CDR3 DNA reads as TGTGCCAGCAGTCCCCCGGACTATCTTAACACAGATACGCAGTATTTT. The full variable domain, in which reference TRBV28 and TRBJ2-3 provide the parts outside the CDR3, is DVKVTQSSRYLVKRTGEKVFLECVQDMDHENMFWYRQDPGLGLRLIYFSYDVKMKEKGDIPEGYSVSREKKERFSLILESASTNQTSMYLCASSPPDYLNTDTQYFGPGTRLTVL.

This clone was seen a few times. This chain connects TRBV10-3 to TRBJ1-5, with a possible D match to TRBD1 (6 bases). V lost 6 bases and J 7 bases, leaving 13 bases between the germline ends. The CDR3 length is 13 residues. From germline, CDR1 is ENHRY and CDR2 SYGVKD. The CDR3 nucleotides are TGTGCCATCAGCGACCAGGGGCGGCAGCCCCAGCATTTT. It is translated as CAISDQGRQPQHF.

This chain joins TRBV27 and TRBJ2-3; 9 positions agree with TRBD2. Trimming at V came to 2 bases and at J to 2 bases, leaving 8 bases not matched to a gene. The CDR3 is 17 residues long. Per the germline V gene, CDR1 is MNHEY and CDR2 is SMNVEV (reference sequence). CDR3 amino acids: CASSLILTSGDTDTQYF. The CDR3 DNA reads as TGTGCCAGCAGTTTAATCTTGACTAGCGGAGACACAGATACGCAGTATTTT.

This sequence joins TRBV30 and TRBJ2-3; D unclear. Trimming removed 5 bases at V and 0 bases at J, with 9 bases between. CDR3 length: 13 residues. Germline CDR1 reads GTSNPN; CDR2 reads SVGIG (reference sequence). This CDR3 reads CAWRALSTDTQYF. The DNA for the CDR3 is TGTGCCTGGCGGGCCCTTAGCACAGATACGCAGTATTTT.

This chain links TRBV11-2 with TRBJ2-7, with TRBD1 matching over 8 bases. This CDR3 contains 16 residues. Germline-derived CDR1 and CDR2 are SGHAT and FQNNGV. Trimming took 5 bases from V and 1 from J; bases not matched to a gene: 10. The chain's CDR3 is CASSLLTGARSYEQYF. The DNA of the CDR3 is TGTGCCAGCAGCCTCTTGACAGGGGCGAGGTCCTACGAGCAGTACTTC.

This chain connects TRBV7-2 to TRBJ2-7, with 9 bases lining up with TRBD1. The CDR3 runs to 13 residues. With V trimmed by 4 bases and J by 6 bases, 4 bases remained unmatched. The germline CDR1 and CDR2 sequences are SGHTA and FQGNSA. Written as DNA, the CDR3 is TGTGCCAGCAGCTCGGGACAGGGAGGCGAGCAGTACTTC. This sequence encodes CASSSGQGGEQYF.

The chain joins TRBV6-4 to TRBJ2-1; D uncertain. CDR3 length: 15 residues. CDR1 and CDR2 from the germline V gene are MRHNA and SNTAGT. The germline V and J ends were trimmed by 1 base and 2 bases, with 9 bases remaining between them. The CDR3 sequence: CASSDFASAYNEQFF. CDR3 bases: TGTGCCAGCAGTGACTTCGCGAGCGCCTACAATGAGCAGTTCTTC.

This sequence joins TRBV10-3 and TRBJ1-2, with 9 bases fitting TRBD1. The CDR3 is 14 residues long. CDR1 ENHRY and CDR2 SYGVKD come from the germline V gene. Trimming at V came to 6 bases and at J to 1 base, leaving 3 bases not matched to a gene. CDR3 nucleotide sequence: TGTGCCATCAGAGCGACAGGGGGTAACTATGGCTACACCTTC. Translation: CAIRATGGNYGYTF.

This sequence joins TRBV11-2 and TRBJ1-1; the D gene is possibly TRBD1 (6 bases). V lost 6 bases and J 4 bases, leaving 21 bases between the germline ends. The CDR3 length is 16 residues. CDR1 is SGHAT, CDR2 FQNNGV, per germline. The CDR3 nucleotides are TGTGCCAGCAGGTTTCTTCTGTCAGGGGCTGGCACTGAAGCTTTCTTT. Protein: CASRFLLSGAGTEAFF. Full variable domain (remainder filled in from reference TRBV11-2 and TRBJ1-1): EAGVAQSPRYKIIEKRQSVAFWCNPISGHATLYWYQQILGQGPKLLIQFQNNGVVDDSQLPKDRFSAERLKGVDSTLKIQPAKLEDSAVYLCASRFLLSGAGTEAFFGQGTRLTVV.

The CDR3 protein is CASIQGTSYEQYF. In DNA form, the CDR3 reads TGTGCCAGCATCCAAGGGACGTCTTACGAGCAGTACTTC. V usage is TRBV6-1 and J usage is TRBJ2-7; D could derive from TRBD1 or TRBD2 (5 bases each). Germline V gene data show CDR1 as MNHNS and CDR2 as SASEGT. This CDR3 comprises 13 residues. V was cut by 7 bases and J by 4 bases, with 14 bases left in between.

The chain couples TRBV15 to TRBJ1-2; D is unclear. From germline, CDR1 is LNHNV and CDR2 YYDKDF (reference sequence). The V gene lost 0 bases and the J gene lost 8 bases, with 7 bases spanning the gap. There are 12 residues in the CDR3. CDR3 sequence (DNA): TGTGCCACCAGCAGAGATATTGGGGGCTACACCTTC. Encoded protein: CATSRDIGGYTF.

J is TRBJ2-3 and V is TRBV5-1; D remains unclear. This CDR3 has 12 residues. Deletions cut 1 base from V and 6 bases from J, with 6 bases between. Germline V gives CDR1 SGHRS, CDR2 YFSETQ. The CDR3 coding sequence is TGCGCCAGCAGCTTGAGCTATGATACGCAGTATTTT. Protein product: CASSLSYDTQYF. Combining the CDR3 with reference TRBV5-1 and TRBJ2-3 gives the whole variable domain KAGVTQTPRYLIKTRGQQVTLSCSPISGHRSVSWYQQTPGQGLQFLFEYFSETQRNKGNFPGRFSGRQFSNSRSEMNVSTLELGDSALYLCASSLSYDTQYFGPGTRLTVL.

The chain uses TRBV5-1 and TRBJ2-1, with D possibly being TRBD1 (6 bases). The V gene lost 1 base and the J gene lost 8 bases, with 16 bases spanning the gap. Germline assignment: CDR1 SGHRS and CDR2 YFSETQ. The CDR3 has 15 residues. CDR3 in amino acids: CASSLRGRGRDEQFF. For the CDR3, the DNA is TGCGCCAGCAGCTTGAGGGGCAGGGGACGTGATGAGCAGTTCTTC. The variable domain in full, completed from reference TRBV5-1 and TRBJ2-1, reads KAGVTQTPRYLIKTRGQQVTLSCSPISGHRSVSWYQQTPGQGLQFLFEYFSETQRNKGNFPGRFSGRQFSNSRSEMNVSTLELGDSALYLCASSLRGRGRDEQFFGPGTRLTVL.

This CDR3 reads CASSYGQGGQPQHF. CDR3 nucleotides: TGTGCCAGCAGTTACGGACAGGGTGGTCAGCCCCAGCATTTT. The chain uses TRBV6-5 and TRBJ1-5; 8 bases agree with TRBD1. This CDR3 region has 14 residues. V was pared by 2 bases and J by 6 bases, with 3 bases of the junction left unmatched. The germline V gene has CDR1 MNHEY and CDR2 SVGAGI.

The chain links TRBV7-2 to TRBJ1-5, with D perhaps matching TRBD1 (6 bases). Between the trimmed V and J ends, which lost 1 base and 1 base, there was a span of 11 bases. Germline lookup yields CDR1 SGHTA and CDR2 FQGNSA. This CDR3 has 16 residues. As DNA, the CDR3 is TGTGCCAGCAGCTTAGGGGGGGCCGGAAGCAATCAGCCCCAGCATTTT. It encodes CASSLGGAGSNQPQHF.

This clone turned up a few times. The J gene is TRBJ2-2, the V gene TRBV30; no clear D gene. CDR3 length: 12 residues. The germline V and J ends were trimmed by 2 bases and 4 bases, with 5 bases remaining between them. The germline V gene has CDR1 GTSNPN and CDR2 SVGIG (reference sequence). In nucleotides, the CDR3 is TGTGCCTGGAGTTGGTCCACCGGGGAGCTGTTTTTT. It translates to CAWSWSTGELFF.

The chain joins TRBV30 to TRBJ1-2; D call uncertain. V was shortened by 0 bases and J by 2 bases, with 7 bases between the two germline ends. Looked up from germline, CDR1 is GTSNPN and CDR2 is SVGIG (reference sequence). There are 13 residues in the CDR3. CDR3 loop: CAWSVAENYGYTF. The CDR3 bases are TGTGCCTGGAGTGTAGCAGAGAACTATGGCTACACCTTC. The entire variable domain, with the rest obtained from reference TRBV30 and TRBJ1-2, is as follows: SQTIHQWPATLVQPVGSPLSLECTVEGTSNPNLYWYRQAAGRGLQLLFYSVGIGQISSEVPQNLSASRPQDRQFILSSKKLLLSDSGFYLCAWSVAENYGYTFGSGTRLTVV.

The chain links TRBV7-8 to TRBJ2-7, with a weak D call TRBD2 (5 bases). Germline lookup yields CDR1 SGHVS and CDR2 FQNEAQ. CDR3 size: 14 residues. Deletions cut 5 bases from V and 4 bases from J, with 15 bases between. CDR3 loop: CASSLVSSFYEQYF. For the CDR3, the DNA is TGTGCCAGCAGCCTCGTGTCTAGCTTTTACGAGCAGTACTTC.

The V call is TRBV6-5, the J call TRBJ2-7; 9 nucleotides align to TRBD2. Germline V gene lookup returns CDR1 MNHEY and CDR2 SVGAGI. Trimming removed 0 bases from V and 0 bases from J; junction bases left unmatched: 3. The length of the CDR3 is 16 residues. DNA for the CDR3: TGTGCCAGCAGTTACTCGGGTAGCGGGAGCTCCTACGAGCAGTACTTC. This translates into CASSYSGSGSSYEQYF.

This clone was seen once. The chain employs TRBV27 and TRBJ1-2, with a possible D match to TRBD1 (6 bases). The CDR3 sequence is 13 residues long. Germline V CDR1 and CDR2: MNHEY, SMNVEV (reference sequence). Trimming shortened V by 3 bases and J by 8 bases, and 13 bases separated the two germline ends. The CDR3 coding sequence is TGTGCCAGCAGTTTTTCAGGGGAGGGCGGCTACACCTTC. This sequence encodes CASSFSGEGGYTF.

The gene calls are TRBV27 and TRBJ1-2, with TRBD1 as a possible D gene (5 bases). Germline CDR1 is MNHEY and CDR2 is SMNVEV (reference sequence). Trimming took 2 bases from V and 3 from J, leaving 10 bases between them. The CDR3 extends over 14 amino acids. CDR3 nucleotides: TGTGCCAGCAGTTTAGGGGCAGGGTACTATGGCTACACCTTC. It codes for CASSLGAGYYGYTF.

The chain employs TRBV7-2 and TRBJ1-5; 8 bases align to TRBD1. The V gene's germline CDR1 is SGHTA and CDR2 FQGNSA. The CDR3 contains 17 residues. V was clipped by 3 bases and J by 3 bases; unmatched bases: 10. CDR3 residues: CASSFIPGGRANQPQHF. CDR3 DNA: TGTGCCAGCAGCTTCATCCCAGGGGGCCGCGCCAATCAGCCCCAGCATTTT.

The genes are TRBV4-3 and TRBJ2-5, with 10 bases identical to TRBD2. CDR3 length: 17 residues. Looked up from germline, CDR1 is LGHNA and CDR2 is YSLEER. Unmatched junction bases numbered 6, after V lost 0 bases and J lost 2 bases. The DNA for the CDR3 is TGCGCCAGCAGCCAAGATAGAGGACTAGCGGTTCAAGAGACCCAGTACTTC. As protein: CASSQDRGLAVQETQYF.

Regarding this clone: Other nucleotide sequences in the sample specify the same CDR3. This sequence joins TRBV30 and TRBJ2-3, with TRBD2 identical over 15 bases. The V gene's germline CDR1 is GTSNPN and CDR2 SVGIG (reference sequence). J was trimmed by 3 bases and V by 3 bases; bases with no gene match: 1. This CDR3 is 15 amino acids long. The CDR3 DNA reads as TGTGCCTGGAGGGGACTAGCGGGAGGAACAGATACGCAGTATTTT. Its translation is CAWRGLAGGTDTQYF.

This clone was detected a few times. This chain links TRBV19 with TRBJ1-5; TRBD1 matches at 7 bases. The CDR3 contains 16 residues. V trimming: 6 bases; J trimming: 5 bases; junction bases outside the gene matches: 13. The germline CDR1 and CDR2 sequences are LNHDA and SQIVND (reference sequence). The CDR3 bases are TGTGCCAGTAGGGGAGGGACAGCCCCGAGGGATCAGCCCCAGCATTTT. Translation gives CASRGGTAPRDQPQHF.

The rearrangement links TRBV5-1 to TRBJ2-3; no clear D gene. The CDR3 sequence is 14 residues long. The V and J ends lost 0 bases and 2 bases respectively, with 7 bases between them. Germline V gene data show CDR1 as SGHRS and CDR2 as YFSETQ. CDR3 DNA sequence: TGCGCCAGCAGCTTGGAAGGTCTCACAGATACGCAGTATTTT. This translates into CASSLEGLTDTQYF.

The genes are TRBV30 and TRBJ1-1; no clear D. This CDR3 spans 11 amino acids. Trimming shortened V by 1 base and J by 3 bases, and 3 bases separated the two germline ends. Germline V gene lookup returns CDR1 GTSNPN and CDR2 SVGIG (reference sequence). The CDR3 reads CAWSAHTEAFF. The CDR3 nucleotides read TGTGCCTGGAGTGCCCACACTGAAGCTTTCTTT.

This chain uses TRBV9 with TRBJ1-5; D is unclear. This CDR3 region has 15 residues. CDR1 is SGDLS and CDR2 is YYNGEE in the germline V gene. Trimming left V 0 bases short and J 0 bases short, with 7 bases between. The CDR3 region has the DNA TGTGCCAGCAGCGTAGGGTACCTTAGCAATCAGCCCCAGCATTTT. Translation gives CASSVGYLSNQPQHF.

The V and J genes are TRBV29-1 and TRBJ2-1; D perhaps matches TRBD2 (6 bases). V was trimmed by 2 bases and J by 8 bases, leaving 13 bases between them. Germline-derived CDR1 and CDR2 are SQVTM and ANQGSEA. The CDR3 is 13 amino acids. DNA of the CDR3: TGCAGCGTTGAACGCGGGGCCCCCCATGAGCAGTTCTTC. It is translated as CSVERGAPHEQFF.

The chain has TRBV6-6 and TRBJ1-4; 9 bases are a match to TRBD1. CDR3 length: 16 amino acids. Germline lookup yields CDR1 MNHNY and CDR2 SVGAGI (reference sequence). The V and J ends lost 6 bases and 1 base, in that order; junction bases with no gene match: 6. CDR3 coding DNA: TGTGCCAGCAGCCGACCGGGACAGGGAACTAATGAAAAACTGTTTTTT. Translation gives CASSRPGQGTNEKLFF.

The CDR3 DNA is TGTGCCAGCAGCCCGTTATGGGGTTCTAGTTACGAGCAGTACTTC. The encoded protein is CASSPLWGSSYEQYF. The gene calls are TRBV28 and TRBJ2-7; D is uncertain. This CDR3 comprises 15 residues. CDR1 is MDHEN and CDR2 is SYDVKM in the germline V gene. V gave up 6 bases and J gave up 4 bases, with 19 bases separating them. The full variable domain, in which reference TRBV28 and TRBJ2-7 provide the parts outside the CDR3, is DVKVTQSSRYLVKRTGEKVFLECVQDMDHENMFWYRQDPGLGLRLIYFSYDVKMKEKGDIPEGYSVSREKKERFSLILESASTNQTSMYLCASSPLWGSSYEQYFGPGTRLTVT.